This TCR beta chain was identified during a study of radiotherapy plus CTLA-4 blockade in lung cancer. Study as a whole: There were objective responses in 15% to 20% of patients, and around 31% had disease control. Study results and limitations: Interferon-beta, together with early blood T cell clone dynamics, reportedly best predicted response.

Clones were read by immunoSEQ multiplex PCR, and TCRdb kept only the in-frame ones, dropping some. This sample has tens of thousands of clones; around nine tenths occur once, and the top ten carry 16%. Concerning this clone itself: Its antigen is unidentified.

Trimming left V 10 bases short and J 2 bases short, with 11 bases between. The CDR3 runs 12 residues. Germline V gene sequence: CDR1 MDHEN, CDR2 SYDVKM. This receptor was identified in a human donor with non-small cell lung cancer that progressed on radiotherapy plus ipilimumab. V and J are TRBV28 and TRBJ1-1; D is uncertain. The sample consisted of peripheral blood, taken from a patient treated with radiotherapy plus ipilimumab. DNA for the CDR3: TGTGCCACAACCCAGGTTAACACTGAAGCTTTCTTT. Its translation: CATTQVNTEAFF.